This T cell receptor (beta chain) was retrieved from a study of regulatory T cells in long-lasting Graves disease. Across the study: Newly diagnosed Graves' patients had under 3 months of antithyroid drugs. Study conclusions and caveats: Sample size was small, which may have lowered accuracy.

This clonotype was observed once. Its antigen is not known. This may arise from a read error, as a much more abundant clone is one base away. Libraries of TCR beta came from iRepertoire HTBI primers plus Arm-PCR of CDR3 regions. Each CDR3 protein is one row after TCRdb ran MiXCR on the multiplex PCR reads. The profile covers fewer than 350,000 distinct CDR3 sequences, with 15% to 20% appearing a single time and more than 30% taken by the ten largest. Stated time point: newly diagnosed GD, antithyroid drugs for less than 3 months. There was RNA extracted from PBMCs, and the TCR library was made from it. The source was peripheral blood mononuclear cells (PBMCs), collected at new diagnosis, from a patient treated with antithyroid drugs. This receptor was taken from a female donor with Graves disease.

CDR3 loop: CATSGLLAAQYF. In DNA, the CDR3 is TGTGCCACCAGTGGTCTTCTCGCTGCGCAGTATTTT. This chain joins TRBV12-3 or TRBV12-4 and TRBJ2-3; unclear D gene. The length of the CDR3 is 12 residues.